This T cell receptor beta chain was recorded in a study of T cell repertoires in cytomegalovirus infection. Across the study: CMV epitopes in the study were HLA-C-restricted (recently identified) and HLA-B-restricted (well studied).

This clonotype was detected ten times or more. Its antigen is not known. TCRdb fed the reads into MiXCR, producing one record per CDR3 protein. The sample yields 650,000 to 900,000 distinct CDR3 sequences, about 31% seen once. The CDR3 runs 15 residues. Germline CDR1 reads SGHVS; CDR2 reads FQNEAQ. V gave up 0 bases and J gave up 8 bases, with 13 bases separating them. The receptor was derived from a human donor in good health (CMV status not recorded). Some clones in this sample may be carry-over from other donors' samples. Source: cultured CD8+ T cells from PBMCs, taken from culture after CMV antigen stimulation. The chain employs TRBV7-8 and TRBJ1-4, with D hard to call. The CDR3 DNA reads as TGTGCCAGCAGCTTAGCTGCGGGATTAAGAGAAAAACTGTTTTTT. Amino acids: CASSLAAGLREKLFF. Full variable domain (remainder filled in from reference TRBV7-8 and TRBJ1-4): GAGVSQSPRYKVAKRGQDVALRCDPISGHVSLFWYQQALGQGPEFLTYFQNEAQLDKSGLPSDRFFAERPEGSVSTLKIQRTQQEDSAVYLCASSLAAGLREKLFFGSGTQLSVL.